This T cell receptor beta chain derives from a study of T cell responses to AZD1222 COVID-19 vaccine. A remark on this clone: Its antigen is as yet unknown.

From germline, CDR1 is GTSNPN and CDR2 SVGIG (reference sequence). The V gene lost 3 bases and the J gene lost 10 bases, with 19 bases spanning the gap. This CDR3 has 14 residues. Here immunoSEQ multiplex PCR was the method, and the copy in TCRdb shows in-frame clones only, minus some. The sample shows around 110,000 clones, around 93% of them seen only once. Study conclusions and caveats: Females outnumbered males among donors, who were mostly white British; clonal diversity was possibly underestimated. Of the AZD1222 recipients, only six were seropositive at baseline.

The V call is TRBV30, the J call TRBJ1-5; tentatively, D is TRBD1 (5 bases). Sequencing used peripheral blood, obtained 28 days after the second AZD1222 dose. This receptor was obtained from an adult who received the AZD1222 COVID-19 vaccine. The CDR3 sequence is CAWRAGRARGPQHF. The CDR3, as DNA: TGTGCCTGGAGGGCAGGGCGGGCCCGGGGCCCCCAGCATTTT.